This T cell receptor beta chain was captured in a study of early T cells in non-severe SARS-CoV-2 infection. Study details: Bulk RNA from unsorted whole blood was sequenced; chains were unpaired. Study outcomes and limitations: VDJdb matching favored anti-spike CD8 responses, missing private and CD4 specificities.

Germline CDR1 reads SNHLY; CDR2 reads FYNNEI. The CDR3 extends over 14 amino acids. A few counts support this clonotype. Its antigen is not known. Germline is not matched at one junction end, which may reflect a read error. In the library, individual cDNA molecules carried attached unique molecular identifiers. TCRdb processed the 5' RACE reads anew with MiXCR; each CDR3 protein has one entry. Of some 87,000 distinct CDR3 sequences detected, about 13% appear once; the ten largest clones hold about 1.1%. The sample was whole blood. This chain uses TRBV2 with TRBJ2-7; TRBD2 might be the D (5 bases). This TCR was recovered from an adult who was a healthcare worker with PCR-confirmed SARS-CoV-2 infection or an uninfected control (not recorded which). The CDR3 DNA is TGTGCCAACAGTTTCGGACTGGGCGGGTACGAGCAGTACTTC. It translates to CANSFGLGGYEQYF.